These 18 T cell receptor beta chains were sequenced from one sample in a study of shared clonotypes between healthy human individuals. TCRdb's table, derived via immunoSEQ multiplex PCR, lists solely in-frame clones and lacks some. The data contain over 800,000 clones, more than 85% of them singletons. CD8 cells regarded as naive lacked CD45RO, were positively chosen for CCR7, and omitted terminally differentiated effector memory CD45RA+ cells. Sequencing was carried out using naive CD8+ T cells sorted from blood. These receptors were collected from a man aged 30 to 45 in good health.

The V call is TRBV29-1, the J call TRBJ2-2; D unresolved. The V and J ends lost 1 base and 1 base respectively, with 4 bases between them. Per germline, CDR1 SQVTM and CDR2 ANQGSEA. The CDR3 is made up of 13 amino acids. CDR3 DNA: TGCAGCGTTGAAGTGGAGAACACCGGGGAGCTGTTTTTT. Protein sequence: CSVEVENTGELFF.

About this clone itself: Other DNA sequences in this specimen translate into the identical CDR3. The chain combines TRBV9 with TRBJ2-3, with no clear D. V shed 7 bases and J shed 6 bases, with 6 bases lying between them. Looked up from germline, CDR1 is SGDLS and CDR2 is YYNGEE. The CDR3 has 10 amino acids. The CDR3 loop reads CASGRDTQYF. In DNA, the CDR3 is TGTGCCAGCGGAAGGGATACGCAGTATTTT.

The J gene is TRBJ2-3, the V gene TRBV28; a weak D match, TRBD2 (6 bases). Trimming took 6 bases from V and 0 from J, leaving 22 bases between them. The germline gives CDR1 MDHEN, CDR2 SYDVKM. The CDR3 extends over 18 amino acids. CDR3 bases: TGTGCCAGCAGCTTGATCTCCGGGACTCCCCTAAGCACAGATACGCAGTATTTT. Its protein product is CASSLISGTPLSTDTQYF. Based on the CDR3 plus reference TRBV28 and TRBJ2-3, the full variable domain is DVKVTQSSRYLVKRTGEKVFLECVQDMDHENMFWYRQDPGLGLRLIYFSYDVKMKEKGDIPEGYSVSREKKERFSLILESASTNQTSMYLCASSLISGTPLSTDTQYFGPGTRLTVL.

The CDR3 bases are TGTGCCAGCAGTTCGGGACTGCAGGGCTACACCTTC. Its translation: CASSSGLQGYTF. The chain recombines TRBV27 with TRBJ1-2, with D maybe TRBD1 (5 bases). V shed 4 bases and J shed 8 bases, with 11 bases lying between them. This CDR3 is 12 amino acids long. Germline V gives CDR1 MNHEY, CDR2 SMNVEV (reference sequence).

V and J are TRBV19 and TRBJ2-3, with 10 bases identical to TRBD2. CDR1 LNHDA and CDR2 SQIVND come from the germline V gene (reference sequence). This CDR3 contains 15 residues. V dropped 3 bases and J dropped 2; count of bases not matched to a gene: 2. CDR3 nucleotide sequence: TGTGCCAGTAGTATGACTAGCGGGTACACAGATACGCAGTATTTT. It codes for CASSMTSGYTDTQYF. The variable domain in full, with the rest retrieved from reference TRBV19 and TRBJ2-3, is DGGITQSPKYLFRKEGQNVTLSCEQNLNHDAMYWYRQDPGQGLRLIYYSQIVNDFQKGDIAEGYSVSREKKESFPLTVTSAQKNPTAFYLCASSMTSGYTDTQYFGPGTRLTVL.

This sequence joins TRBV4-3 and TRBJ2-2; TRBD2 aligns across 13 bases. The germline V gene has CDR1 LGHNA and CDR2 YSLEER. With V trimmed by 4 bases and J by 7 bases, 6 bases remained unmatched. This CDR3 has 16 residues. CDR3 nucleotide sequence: TGCGCCAGCAGCCCAGGACTAGCGGGAGCTCGCGGGGAGCTGTTTTTT. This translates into CASSPGLAGARGELFF.

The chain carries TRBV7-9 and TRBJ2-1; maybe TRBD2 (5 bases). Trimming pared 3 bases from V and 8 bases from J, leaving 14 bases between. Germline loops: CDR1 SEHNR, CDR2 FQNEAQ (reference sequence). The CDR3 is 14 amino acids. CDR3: CASSFLDSNDEQFF. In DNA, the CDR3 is TGTGCCAGCAGCTTCCTGGACTCAAACGATGAGCAGTTCTTC.

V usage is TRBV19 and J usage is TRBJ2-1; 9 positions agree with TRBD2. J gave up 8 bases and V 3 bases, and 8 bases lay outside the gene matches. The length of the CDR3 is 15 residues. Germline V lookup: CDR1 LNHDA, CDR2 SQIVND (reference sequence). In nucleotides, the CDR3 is TGTGCCAGTAGTATCGTGGGACTAGCAGGGGATGAGCAGTTCTTC. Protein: CASSIVGLAGDEQFF.

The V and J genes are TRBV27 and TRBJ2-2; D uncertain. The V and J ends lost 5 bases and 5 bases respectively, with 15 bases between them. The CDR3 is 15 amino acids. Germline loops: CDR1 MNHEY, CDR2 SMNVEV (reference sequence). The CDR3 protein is CASSPSTRETGELFF. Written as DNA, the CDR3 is TGTGCCAGCAGTCCGTCAACCCGTGAAACCGGGGAGCTGTTTTTT.

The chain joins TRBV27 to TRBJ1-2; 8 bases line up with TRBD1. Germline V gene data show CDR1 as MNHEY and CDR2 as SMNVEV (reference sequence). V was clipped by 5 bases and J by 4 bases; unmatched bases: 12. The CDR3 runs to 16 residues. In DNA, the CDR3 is TGTGCCAGCAGTCTCTCCGGGACAGGTACGATCTATGGCTACACCTTC. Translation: CASSLSGTGTIYGYTF.

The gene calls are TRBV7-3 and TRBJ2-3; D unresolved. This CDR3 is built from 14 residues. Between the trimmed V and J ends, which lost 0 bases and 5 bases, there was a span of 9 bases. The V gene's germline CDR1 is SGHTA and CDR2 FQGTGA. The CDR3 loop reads CASSLTGLGDTQYF. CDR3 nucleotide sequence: TGTGCCAGCAGCTTAACAGGGTTGGGAGATACGCAGTATTTT.

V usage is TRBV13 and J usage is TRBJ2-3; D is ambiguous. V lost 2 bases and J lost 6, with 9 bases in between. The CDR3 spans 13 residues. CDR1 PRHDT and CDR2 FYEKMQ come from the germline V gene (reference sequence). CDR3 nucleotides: TGTGCCAGCAGCTTACTCTCTGGGGATACGCAGTATTTT. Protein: CASSLLSGDTQYF. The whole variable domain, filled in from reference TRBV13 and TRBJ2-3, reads AAGVIQSPRHLIKEKRETATLKCYPIPRHDTVYWYQQGPGQDPQFLISFYEKMQSDKGSIPDRFSAQQFSDYHSELNMSSLELGDSALYFCASSLLSGDTQYFGPGTRLTVL.

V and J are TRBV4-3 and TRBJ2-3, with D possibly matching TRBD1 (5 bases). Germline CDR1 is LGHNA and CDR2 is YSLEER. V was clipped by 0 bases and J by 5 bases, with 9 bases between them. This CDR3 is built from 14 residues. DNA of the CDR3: TGCGCCAGCAGCCAAGAACCAGGGTTAGATACGCAGTATTTT. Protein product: CASSQEPGLDTQYF.

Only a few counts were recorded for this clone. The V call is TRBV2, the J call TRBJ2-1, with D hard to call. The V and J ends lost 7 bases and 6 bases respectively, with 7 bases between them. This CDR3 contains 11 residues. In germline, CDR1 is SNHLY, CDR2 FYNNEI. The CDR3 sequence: CASMRLNEQFF. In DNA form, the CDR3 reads TGTGCCAGCATGAGACTCAATGAGCAGTTCTTC.

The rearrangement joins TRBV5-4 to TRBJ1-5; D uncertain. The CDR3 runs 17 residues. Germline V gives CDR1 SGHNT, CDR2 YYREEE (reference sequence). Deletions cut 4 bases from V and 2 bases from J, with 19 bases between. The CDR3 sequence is CASSLRQFPKGNQPQHF. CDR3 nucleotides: TGTGCCAGCAGCCTTCGTCAGTTTCCGAAAGGCAATCAGCCCCAGCATTTT.

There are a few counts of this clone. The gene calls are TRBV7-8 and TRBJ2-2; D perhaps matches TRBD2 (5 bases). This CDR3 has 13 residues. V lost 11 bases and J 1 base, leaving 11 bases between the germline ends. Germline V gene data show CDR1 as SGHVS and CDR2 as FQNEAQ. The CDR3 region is CAGGTLNTGELFF. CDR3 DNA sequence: TGTGCCGGAGGTACTCTGAACACCGGGGAGCTGTTTTTT.

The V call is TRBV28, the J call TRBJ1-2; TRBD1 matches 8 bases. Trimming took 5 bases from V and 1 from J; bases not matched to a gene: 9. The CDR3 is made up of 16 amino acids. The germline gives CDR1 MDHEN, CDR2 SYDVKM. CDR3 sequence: CASSDPGGPFNYGYTF. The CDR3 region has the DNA TGTGCCAGCAGTGACCCAGGGGGCCCATTTAACTATGGCTACACCTTC.

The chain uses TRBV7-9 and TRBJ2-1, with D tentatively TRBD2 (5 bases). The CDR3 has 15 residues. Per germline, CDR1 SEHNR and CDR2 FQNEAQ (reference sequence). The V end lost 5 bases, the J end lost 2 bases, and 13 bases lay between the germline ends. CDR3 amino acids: CASSLSQRTYNEQFF. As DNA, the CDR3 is TGTGCCAGCAGCCTATCACAGCGGACCTACAATGAGCAGTTCTTC.